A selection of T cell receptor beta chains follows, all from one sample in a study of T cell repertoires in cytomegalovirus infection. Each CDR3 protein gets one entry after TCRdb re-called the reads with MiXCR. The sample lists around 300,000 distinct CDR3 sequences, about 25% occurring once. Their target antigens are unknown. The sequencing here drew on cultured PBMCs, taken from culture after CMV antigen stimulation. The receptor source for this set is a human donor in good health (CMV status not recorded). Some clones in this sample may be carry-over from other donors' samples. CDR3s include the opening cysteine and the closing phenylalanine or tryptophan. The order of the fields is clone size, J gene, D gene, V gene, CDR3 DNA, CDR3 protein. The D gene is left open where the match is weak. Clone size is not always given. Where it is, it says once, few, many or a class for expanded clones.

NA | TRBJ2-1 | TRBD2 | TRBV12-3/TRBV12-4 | TGTGCCAGCAGTTTAGCGACACTAGCGGGAGAGCATGAGCAGTTCTTC | CASSLATLAGEHEQFF
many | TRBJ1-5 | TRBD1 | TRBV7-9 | TGTGCCAGCAGCTCCGGGACAGGACCTTTTGCCCAGCATTTT | CASSSGTGPFAQHF
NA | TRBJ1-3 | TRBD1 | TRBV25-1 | TGTGCCAGCAGTAGCAATCCCGGGACAGTACCGTTCTCTGGAAACACCATATATTTT | CASSSNPGTVPFSGNTIYF
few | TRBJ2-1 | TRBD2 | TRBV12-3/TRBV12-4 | TGTGCCATTGCGACTAGCGGCAACCAAAAGGGGTCCTACAATGAGCAGTTCTTC | CAIATSGNQKGSYNEQFF
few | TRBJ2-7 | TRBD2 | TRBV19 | TGTGCCAGTAGATGGACTAGCGCAACCTACGAGCAGTACTTC | CASRWTSATYEQYF
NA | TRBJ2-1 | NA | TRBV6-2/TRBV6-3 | TGTGCCAGCAGTAGATATGATGAGCAGTTCTTC | CASSRYDEQFF
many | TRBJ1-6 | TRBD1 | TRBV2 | TGTGCCAGCAGTACCGACAGGGATTCACCCCTCCACTTT | CASSTDRDSPLHF
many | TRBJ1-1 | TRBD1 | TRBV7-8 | TGTGCCAGCAGCTTAGGGCTGAGGGGACAGAGCTTT | CASSLGLRGQSF
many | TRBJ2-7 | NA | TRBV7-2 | TGTGCCAGCAGCTTAGTCAACAAGAAGGGGGACTTAATCTCCTACGAGCAGTACTTC | CASSLVNKKGDLISYEQYF
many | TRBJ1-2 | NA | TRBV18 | TGTGCCAGCTCACCGTCCAGGGATAATGGCTACACCTTC | CASSPSRDNGYTF
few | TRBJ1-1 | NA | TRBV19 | TGTGCCACCCTGTCCAGGGCTGGAATGAACACTGAAGCTTTCTTT | CATLSRAGMNTEAFF